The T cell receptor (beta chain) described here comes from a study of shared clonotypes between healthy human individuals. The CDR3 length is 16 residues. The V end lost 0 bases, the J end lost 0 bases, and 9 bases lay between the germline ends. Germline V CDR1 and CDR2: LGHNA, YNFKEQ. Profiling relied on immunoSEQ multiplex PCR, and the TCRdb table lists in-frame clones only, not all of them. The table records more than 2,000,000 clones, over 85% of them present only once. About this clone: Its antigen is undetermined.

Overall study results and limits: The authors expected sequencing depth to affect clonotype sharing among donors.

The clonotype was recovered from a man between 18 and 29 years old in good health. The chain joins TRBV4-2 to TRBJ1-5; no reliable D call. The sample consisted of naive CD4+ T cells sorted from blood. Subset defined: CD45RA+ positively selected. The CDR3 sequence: CASSQEVSDSNQPQHF. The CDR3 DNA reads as TGTGCCAGCAGCCAAGAAGTTTCAGATAGCAATCAGCCCCAGCATTTT.